A selection of T cell receptor beta chains follows, all from one sample in a study of spatial heterogeneity in lung cancer. TCRdb re-analysed the 5' RACE reads in MiXCR, keeping a single row per CDR3 protein. The table shows more than 60,000 distinct CDR3 sequences, with 7% to 9% occurring only once. Here the sequenced sample was PBMCs, taken at surgery. These receptors were collected from a male donor with early-stage non-small cell lung cancer. The CDR3 runs from the conserved cysteine through the conserved F or W. The D gene is left open where the match is weak. Clone size appears in some rows only: once, few, many, or a class for an expanded clone.

d_gene	j_gene	abundance	v_gene	CDR3aa	CDR3nt
NA	TRBJ1-5	many	TRBV12-3/TRBV12-4	CASSLRVGSNQPQHF	TGTGCCAGCAGTTTACGAGTCGGATCCAATCAGCCCCAGCATTTT
TRBD1	TRBJ1-4	many	TRBV7-6	CASSGGGKDEKLFF	TGTGCCAGCAGCGGAGGGGGCAAGGATGAAAAACTGTTTTTT
NA	TRBJ1-5	many	TRBV10-3	CAISQESRVPYQPQHF	TGTGCCATCAGCCAAGAGTCCCGGGTCCCCTATCAGCCCCAGCATTTT
NA	TRBJ1-2	NA	TRBV29-1	CSVPWNYGYTF	TGCAGCGTTCCTTGGAACTATGGCTACACCTTC
NA	TRBJ2-1	NA	TRBV19	CASSIRIHNEQFF	TGTGCCAGTAGTATTAGAATCCACAATGAGCAGTTCTTC
TRBD1	TRBJ2-3	many	TRBV10-3	CAISGTGVTDTQYF	TGTGCCATATCCGGGACAGGGGTCACAGATACGCAGTATTTT
NA	TRBJ2-1	NA	TRBV6-2/TRBV6-3	CASSLDFYNEQFF	TGTGCCAGCAGTTTGGACTTCTACAATGAGCAGTTCTTC
TRBD2	TRBJ2-1	many	TRBV28	CASRPTSGGSYNEQFF	TGTGCCAGCAGGCCCACTAGCGGGGGATCCTACAATGAGCAGTTCTTC
NA	TRBJ2-5	many	TRBV6-5	CASTRTLQETQYF	TGTGCCAGTACAAGGACCCTGCAAGAGACCCAGTACTTC
NA	TRBJ2-3	many	TRBV10-3	CAISESMDTQYF	TGTGCCATCAGTGAGTCGATGGATACGCAGTATTTT
TRBD1	TRBJ2-7	NA	TRBV20-1	CSATNSAGTVGYEQYF	TGCAGCGCCACCAACTCAGCCGGGACAGTCGGCTACGAGCAGTACTTC
NA	TRBJ1-1	NA	TRBV6-1	CASGMNTEAFF	TGTGCCAGCGGGATGAACACTGAAGCTTTCTTT
TRBD2	TRBJ2-5	many	TRBV5-1	CASSLGASGYQETQYF	TGCGCCAGCAGCTTGGGGGCTAGCGGGTACCAAGAGACCCAGTACTTC
NA	TRBJ1-1	NA	TRBV6-6	CASSFPSSLMNTEAFF	TGTGCCAGCAGTTTCCCCAGCAGCTTAATGAACACTGAAGCTTTCTTT
TRBD1	TRBJ1-2	once	TRBV12-3/TRBV12-4	CASSYYGQANYGYTF	TGTGCCAGCAGTTATTACGGACAGGCTAACTATGGCTACACCTTC
NA	TRBJ2-6	NA	TRBV7-9	CASSFRENVLTF	TGTGCCAGCAGCTTCCGAGAGAACGTCCTGACTTTC
NA	TRBJ2-5	many	TRBV27	CASSGGRGTYETQYF	TGTGCCAGCAGTGGGGGACGGGGGACGTACGAGACCCAGTACTTC
NA	TRBJ1-1	few	TRBV5-1	CASSLLQGTTEAFF	TGCGCCAGCAGCTTACTCCAGGGAACCACTGAAGCTTTCTTT
NA	TRBJ2-2	NA	TRBV19	CASKGVSNTGELFF	TGTGCCAGTAAAGGTGTTTCGAACACCGGGGAGCTGTTTTTT
NA	TRBJ2-1	few	TRBV27	CASSVIISSYNEQFF	TGTGCCAGCAGTGTCATCATTAGCTCCTACAATGAGCAGTTCTTC
TRBD2	TRBJ2-3	NA	TRBV20-1	CSARIPLAGGFTDTQYF	TGCAGTGCTAGAATACCACTAGCGGGAGGGTTCACAGATACGCAGTATTTT
NA	TRBJ1-3	many	TRBV5-8	CASSTTPGHGNTIYF	TGTGCCAGCAGCACAACTCCGGGACACGGAAACACCATATATTTT
NA	TRBJ1-4	NA	TRBV29-1	CSVERGADEKLFF	TGCAGCGTTGAACGGGGGGCGGATGAAAAACTGTTTTTT
NA	TRBJ1-1	NA	TRBV30	CAWTAVSTVNTEAFF	TGTGCCTGGACGGCCGTCTCGACAGTAAACACTGAAGCTTTCTTT
TRBD2	TRBJ2-7	few	TRBV6-4	CAGKRGLAEFRYEQYF	TGTGCCGGTAAAAGGGGACTAGCGGAATTTAGGTACGAGCAGTACTTC
NA	TRBJ2-1	many	TRBV19	CASKVGEASYNEQFF	TGTGCCAGTAAGGTCGGGGAGGCGTCCTACAATGAGCAGTTCTTC
NA	TRBJ1-2	NA	TRBV20-1	CSAGPQNYGYTF	TGCAGTGCTGGACCGCAGAACTATGGCTACACCTTC
NA	TRBJ1-2	many	TRBV13	CASSLGGLTGIHSAYGYTF	TGTGCCAGCAGCTTAGGGGGATTGACCGGGATCCACTCCGCCTATGGCTACACCTTC
NA	TRBJ2-5	many	TRBV30	CAWKGDAETQYF	TGTGCCTGGAAAGGTGACGCTGAGACCCAGTACTTC
NA	TRBJ2-2	few	TRBV19	CASSMGRQGSAGELFF	TGTGCCAGTAGTATGGGTCGCCAGGGCTCCGCCGGGGAGCTGTTTTTT
NA	TRBJ1-2	many	TRBV9	CASSVINAPRTGYTF	TGTGCCAGCAGCGTAATTAACGCGCCCCGCACTGGCTACACCTTC
TRBD1	TRBJ1-4	many	TRBV4-1	CASSQWDSQAVGEKLFF	TGCGCCAGCAGCCAATGGGACAGTCAGGCCGTGGGGGAAAAACTGTTTTTT
NA	TRBJ2-3	few	TRBV18	CASSPSLSGLTDTQYF	TGTGCCAGCTCACCCTCCTTAAGCGGACTCACAGATACGCAGTATTTT
NA	TRBJ2-1	NA	TRBV6-2/TRBV6-3	CASNDPSSYNDQFF	TGTGCCAGCAATGACCCGAGCTCCTACAATGACCAGTTCTTC
NA	TRBJ2-1	many	TRBV29-1	CSVVVPGVRNEQFF	TGCAGCGTTGTTGTACCGGGAGTTCGAAATGAGCAGTTCTTC
NA	TRBJ2-7	many	TRBV3-1	CASTSVDGYEQYF	TGTGCCAGCACCTCCGTCGACGGTTACGAGCAGTACTTC
NA	TRBJ1-1	few	TRBV12-3/TRBV12-4	CASSLRLTEAFF	TGTGCCAGCAGTTTAAGGCTTACTGAAGCTTTCTTT
NA	TRBJ1-5	few	TRBV20-1	CSARGGEGSNQPQHF	TGCAGTGCCAGAGGGGGGGAGGGTAGCAATCAGCCCCAGCATTTT
NA	TRBJ2-2	many	TRBV13	CASSLGNGNTGELFF	TGTGCCAGCAGCTTAGGAAACGGGAACACCGGGGAGCTGTTTTTT
TRBD2	TRBJ2-7	few	TRBV20-1	CSATLGREGYEQYF	TGCAGTGCTACCTTGGGCCGGGAGGGCTACGAGCAGTACTTC
TRBD2	TRBJ2-7	few	TRBV5-1	CASSSGLAGEYEQYF	TGCGCCAGCAGCTCGGGACTAGCGGGGGAATACGAGCAGTACTTC
NA	TRBJ1-5	many	TRBV9	CASSQRPNQPQHF	TGTGCCAGCAGTCAACGTCCAAATCAGCCCCAGCATTTT
TRBD1	TRBJ1-2	NA	TRBV27	CASSLTGANYGYTF	TGTGCCAGCAGTTTAACAGGGGCTAACTATGGCTACACCTTC
TRBD1	TRBJ1-1	NA	TRBV10-3	CAISDQGVTTEAFF	TGTGCCATCAGTGACCAGGGGGTCACCACTGAAGCTTTCTTT
NA	TRBJ2-7	many	TRBV20-1	CSALRGSYEQYF	TGCAGTGCCCTCCGAGGTAGTTACGAGCAGTACTTC
NA	TRBJ2-3	few	TRBV6-1	CASSSARAVSTDTQYF	TGTGCCAGCAGCTCGGCGCGGGCGGTGAGCACAGATACGCAGTATTTT
NA	TRBJ2-7	many	TRBV4-2	CASSQEPAGSLGEQYF	TGTGCCAGCAGCCAAGAACCGGCAGGGAGTCTCGGAGAGCAGTACTTC
TRBD1	TRBJ2-1	few	TRBV6-5	CASSRNRGSYNEQFF	TGTGCCAGCAGTCGCAACAGGGGATCCTACAATGAGCAGTTCTTC
NA	TRBJ2-7	many	TRBV3-1	CASSHVGDEQYF	TGTGCCAGCAGCCACGTGGGGGACGAGCAGTACTTC
TRBD1	TRBJ1-5	many	TRBV6-6	CASSYPGTGGLRGNQPQHF	TGTGCCAGCAGTTATCCCGGGACAGGGGGCCTACGGGGCAATCAGCCCCAGCATTTT
NA	TRBJ1-1	many	TRBV5-6	CASSPIGRQGNTEAFF	TGTGCCAGCAGCCCTATTGGACGGCAGGGGAACACTGAAGCTTTCTTT
TRBD2	TRBJ2-2	many	TRBV7-8	CASSAGVGELFF	TGTGCCAGCAGTGCGGGGGTCGGGGAGCTGTTTTTT
NA	TRBJ2-2	many	TRBV11-3	CASSIDSNTGELFF	TGTGCCAGCAGCATTGACAGTAACACCGGGGAGCTGTTTTTT
NA	TRBJ1-1	NA	TRBV20-1	CSASVVGNTEAFF	TGCAGTGCTAGTGTAGTTGGGAACACTGAAGCTTTCTTT
TRBD2	TRBJ2-7	many	TRBV27	CASRTSGSSYEQYF	TGTGCCAGCAGGACTAGCGGGAGCTCCTACGAGCAGTACTTC
NA	TRBJ2-7	many	TRBV6-1	CASSPTRDYEQYF	TGTGCCAGCAGCCCTACCAGGGATTACGAGCAGTACTTC
NA	TRBJ2-1	many	TRBV5-1	CASSFTGNNEQFF	TGCGCCAGCAGCTTCACAGGTAACAATGAGCAGTTCTTC
NA	TRBJ1-4	few	TRBV18	CASSLTVHSPTTNEKLFF	TGTGCCAGCTCACTGACAGTACACTCACCGACAACTAATGAAAAACTGTTTTTT
TRBD1	TRBJ2-5	NA	TRBV11-2	CASRKTGGGESQYF	TGTGCCAGCAGGAAAACAGGGGGCGGTGAGTCCCAGTACTTC